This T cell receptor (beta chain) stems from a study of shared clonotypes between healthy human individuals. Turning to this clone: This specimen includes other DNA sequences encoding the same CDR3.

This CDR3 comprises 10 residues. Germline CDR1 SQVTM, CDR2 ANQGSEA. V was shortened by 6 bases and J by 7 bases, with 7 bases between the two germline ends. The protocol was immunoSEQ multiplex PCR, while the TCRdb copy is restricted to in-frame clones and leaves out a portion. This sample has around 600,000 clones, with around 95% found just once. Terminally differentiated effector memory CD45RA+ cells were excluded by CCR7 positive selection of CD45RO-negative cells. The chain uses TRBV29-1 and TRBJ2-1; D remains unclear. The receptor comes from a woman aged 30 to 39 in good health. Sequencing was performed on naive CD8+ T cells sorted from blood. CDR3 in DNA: TGCAGCGTCCGAGGAAATGAGCAGTTCTTC. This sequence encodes CSVRGNEQFF.